This entry lists 12 T cell receptor beta chains sequenced from one sample in a study of metastatic and nonmetastatic thyroid tumors. There were no patients who had received any treatment before thyroid surgery. TCRdb re-called the PCR reads via MiXCR. The data contain roughly 59,000 clones, 15% to 20% of them singletons. The sample comprised blood. The source is a male donor with papillary thyroid cancer or a benign thyroid nodule (not recorded which). Some clones in this sample may be carry-over from other donors' samples.

To note about this clone: A read error may account for a junction end that differs from germline. The rearrangement uses TRBV7-7 and TRBJ2-5, with 8 bases fitting TRBD2. The CDR3 spans 15 residues. Germline-derived CDR1 and CDR2 are SSHAT and FNYEAQ (reference sequence). Here the CDR3 reads CASSQTSVLQETQYF. In DNA, the CDR3 is TGTGCTAGCAGCCAGACTAGCGTGCTACAAGAGACCCAGTACTTC.

Notes on this clone: One end of the junction does not line up with germline, which may come from a read error. This sample includes further DNA sequences coding for the same CDR3. The chain joins TRBV7-2 to TRBJ1-2; 8 nucleotides match TRBD1. Germline V gene sequence: CDR1 SGHTA, CDR2 FQGNSA. The CDR3 has 16 residues. The DNA for the CDR3 is TGTGCCAGTAGCTTAGCCAGGGGGCTTCTCCAGGGAGGATACACCTTC. This translates into CASSLARGLLQGGYTF.

The table lists this clone with a few counts. A much more abundant neighbour one base away suggests this may be a read error. The CDR3: CASSSGAGGNEQFF. DNA for the CDR3: TGCGCCAGCAGCTCGGGAGCGGGCGGGAATGAGCAGTTCTTC. J is TRBJ2-1 and V is TRBV5-1; D is possibly TRBD2 (6 bases). In germline, CDR1 is SGHRS, CDR2 YFSETQ. The V and J ends lost 3 bases and 7 bases respectively, with 14 bases between them. This CDR3 has 14 residues.

A word on this clone: A much larger clonotype is one base distant, so this may be a read error. Other DNA sequences in the same sample also yield this CDR3. The chain couples TRBV6-4 to TRBJ2-1; D is possibly TRBD2 (6 bases). Germline V gene data show CDR1 as MRHNA and CDR2 as SNTAGT. CDR3 size: 16 residues. V was clipped by 6 bases and J by 4 bases, with 19 bases between them. The CDR3 sequence: CASSPQDGSGYNEQFF. In DNA form, the CDR3 reads TGTGCCAGCAGCCCTCAAGATGGTAGCGGTTACAATGAGCAGTTCTTC.

Ten or more counts support this clone. The CDR3 DNA sequence: TGTGCCAGCAGTTCAATCCCGGGGGAGACCCAGTACTTC. It yields the protein CASSSIPGETQYF. J is TRBJ2-5 and V is TRBV6-1, with a tentative D call TRBD2 (5 bases). Trimming removed 5 bases from V and 5 bases from J, with 12 bases in between. The germline V gene has CDR1 MNHNS and CDR2 SASEGT. The CDR3 runs to 13 residues.

The genes are TRBV5-1 and TRBJ2-6; no definite D call. Looked up from germline, CDR1 is SGHRS and CDR2 is YFSETQ. V lost 1 base to trimming and J lost 5 bases, with 13 bases between them. The CDR3 extends over 16 amino acids. The chain's CDR3 is CASSLPGQSWANVLTF. For the CDR3, the DNA is TGCGCCAGCAGCTTGCCAGGTCAATCTTGGGCCAACGTCCTGACTTTC. Together with reference TRBV5-1 and TRBJ2-6, the CDR3 gives the full variable domain: KAGVTQTPRYLIKTRGQQVTLSCSPISGHRSVSWYQQTPGQGLQFLFEYFSETQRNKGNFPGRFSGRQFSNSRSEMNVSTLELGDSALYLCASSLPGQSWANVLTFGAGSRLTVL.

This clone was picked up many times. This rearrangement joins TRBV7-2 to TRBJ2-3, with D perhaps TRBD1 (6 bases). Germline CDR1 reads SGHTA; CDR2 reads FQGNSA. The CDR3 spans 14 residues. With 7 bases removed from V and 3 bases from J, the gap between germline ends came to 14 bases. The CDR3 DNA follows: TGTGCCAGCAAAACCAGGGGCCGGACAGATACGCAGTATTTT. Amino acids: CASKTRGRTDTQYF.

The table lists this clone with many counts. This chain uses TRBV6-1 with TRBJ2-7; a weak D match, TRBD1 (5 bases). The CDR3 is 12 amino acids. The germline V and J ends were trimmed by 10 bases and 3 bases, with 13 bases remaining between them. From germline, CDR1 is MNHNS and CDR2 SASEGT. CDR3 nucleotides: TGTGCCACCAGACAGAATCTCTACGAGCAGTACTTC. It codes for CATRQNLYEQYF.

This clone was seen a handful of times. This chain joins TRBV2 and TRBJ1-2; D ambiguous. Germline V lookup: CDR1 SNHLY, CDR2 FYNNEI. The CDR3 has 14 residues. Trimming removed 3 bases at V and 10 bases at J, with 18 bases between. The CDR3 reads CASSDFISAGVYTF. Here the CDR3 DNA reads TGTGCCAGCAGTGATTTTATCTCTGCTGGTGTCTACACCTTC. Together with reference TRBV2 and TRBJ1-2, the CDR3 gives the full variable domain: EPEVTQTPSHQVTQMGQEVILRCVPISNHLYFYWYRQILGQKVEFLVSFYNNEISEKSEIFDDQFSVERPDGSNFTLKIRSTKLEDSAMYFCASSDFISAGVYTFGSGTRLTVV.

In this sample, this clone turned up a few times. The V gene is TRBV12-3 or TRBV12-4, the J gene TRBJ2-7; D remains ambiguous. The CDR3 is made up of 13 amino acids. V was clipped by 5 bases and J by 3 bases, with 11 bases between them. As DNA, the CDR3 is TGTGCCAGCAGTACTTGGCGGAACTACGAGCAGTACTTC. This translates into CASSTWRNYEQYF.

J is TRBJ2-7 and V is TRBV10-2, with TRBD1 matching over 8 bases. The germline gives CDR1 WSHSY, CDR2 SAAADI. Unmatched junction bases numbered 11, after V lost 7 bases and J lost 9 bases. This CDR3 is built from 13 residues. The CDR3 spells CASTGQVARGQYF. DNA for the CDR3: TGCGCCAGCACGGGACAGGTAGCACGCGGGCAGTACTTC.

This clone showed up many times. J is TRBJ1-1 and V is TRBV5-1, with D perhaps TRBD1 (5 bases). The germline V gene has CDR1 SGHRS and CDR2 YFSETQ. With 3 bases removed from V and 0 bases from J, the gap between germline ends came to 15 bases. This CDR3 contains 16 residues. Written as DNA, the CDR3 is TGCGCCAGCAGCTGGGGCCAGGGCTACCTGAACACTGAAGCTTTCTTT. It translates to CASSWGQGYLNTEAFF.